The 31 T cell receptor beta chains in this list originate from one sample, sequenced in a study of OX40 agonist ivuxolimab in advanced cancers. Only in-frame clones appear in the TCRdb table, and some are missing; sequencing was by immunoSEQ multiplex PCR. The sample consists of some 99,000 clones, roughly 94% of them appearing once. This specimen was CD4+ or CD8+ T cells sorted from blood, taken in a trial of the OX40 agonist ivuxolimab. The source of these receptors is an adult with an advanced solid tumor such as melanoma, head and neck, liver or kidney cancer.

J is TRBJ1-1 and V is TRBV5-1; 8 bases line up with TRBD1. CDR3 length: 14 residues. The germline V gene has CDR1 SGHRS and CDR2 YFSETQ. Trimming removed 0 bases from V and 4 bases from J; junction bases left unmatched: 2. This CDR3 reads CASSLEGQVTEAFF. The CDR3 nucleotides read TGCGCCAGCAGCTTGGAGGGACAGGTCACTGAAGCTTTCTTT.

The J gene is TRBJ2-2, the V gene TRBV6-5; a possible D gene is TRBD1 (5 bases). Trimming cost V 6 bases and J 1 base, with 12 bases left between them. The CDR3 is 15 amino acids. Germline CDR1 reads MNHEY; CDR2 reads SVGAGI. The CDR3 region is CASSKIDRNTGELFF. The DNA for the CDR3 is TGTGCCAGCAGCAAAATAGACAGGAACACCGGGGAGCTGTTTTTT.

V is TRBV13 and J is TRBJ1-3, with D perhaps matching TRBD1 (5 bases). CDR1 is PRHDT and CDR2 is FYEKMQ in the germline V gene (reference sequence). This CDR3 has 15 residues. The V end lost 4 bases, the J end lost 4 bases, and 14 bases lay between the germline ends. CDR3 region: CASSSQTRDGNTIYF. DNA for the CDR3: TGTGCCAGCAGCTCACAAACCAGGGACGGAAACACCATATATTTT.

V and J are TRBV28 and TRBJ1-2, with a tentative D call TRBD1 (5 bases). Trimming left V 7 bases short and J 6 bases short, with 12 bases between. From germline, CDR1 is MDHEN and CDR2 SYDVKM. This CDR3 has 12 amino acids. CDR3 sequence: CASNWGLDGYTF. Here the CDR3 DNA reads TGTGCCAGCAACTGGGGGTTGGATGGCTACACCTTC.

V and J are TRBV19 and TRBJ2-4; a possible D gene is TRBD2 (5 bases). V was clipped by 5 bases and J by 7 bases, with 18 bases between them. Germline-derived CDR1 and CDR2 are LNHDA and SQIVND (reference sequence). The CDR3 contains 15 residues. In DNA form, the CDR3 reads TGTGCCAGTAGTCGGGAAGTAATATCTCCTAACATTCAGTACTTC. Residues: CASSREVISPNIQYF. The full variable domain, rest sourced from reference TRBV19 and TRBJ2-4, is DGGITQSPKYLFRKEGQNVTLSCEQNLNHDAMYWYRQDPGQGLRLIYYSQIVNDFQKGDIAEGYSVSREKKESFPLTVTSAQKNPTAFYLCASSREVISPNIQYFGAGTRLSVL.

The chain uses TRBV18 and TRBJ1-6; TRBD1 agrees at 7 bases. The CDR3 loop spans 18 amino acids. V was clipped by 5 bases and J by 4 bases; unmatched bases: 14. In germline, CDR1 is KGHSH, CDR2 LQKENI. CDR3 DNA sequence: TGTGCCAGCTCAGTCGAGCCGACTACAGGGGCTTATAATTCACCCCTCCACTTT. Its translation is CASSVEPTTGAYNSPLHF.

This chain joins TRBV27 and TRBJ1-2; 9 bases map to TRBD1. Germline V gives CDR1 MNHEY, CDR2 SMNVEV (reference sequence). CDR3 length: 13 amino acids. The V gene end was trimmed by 6 bases and the J gene end by 5 bases; junction bases not matched to a gene: 4. This CDR3 reads CASRLQGAYGYTF. CDR3 sequence (DNA): TGTGCCAGCAGGCTACAGGGGGCATATGGCTACACCTTC.

The V call is TRBV10-2, the J call TRBJ2-3; D might be TRBD2 (7 bases). Germline V gene data show CDR1 as WSHSY and CDR2 as SAAADI. V was trimmed by 0 bases and J by 1 base, leaving 14 bases between them. This CDR3 comprises 17 residues. The chain's CDR3 is CASSESFGGLRTDTQYF. The CDR3 DNA is TGCGCCAGCAGTGAGTCGTTCGGGGGGCTTCGCACAGATACGCAGTATTTT.

The chain combines TRBV7-9 with TRBJ2-2; D call uncertain. The CDR3 has 15 residues. Germline V lookup: CDR1 SEHNR, CDR2 FQNEAQ (reference sequence). V shed 1 base and J shed 6 bases, with 12 bases lying between them. CDR3 sequence reads: CASSLGRFMAGELFF. DNA of the CDR3: TGTGCCAGCAGCTTAGGAAGGTTCATGGCCGGGGAGCTGTTTTTT.

This rearrangement joins TRBV7-9 to TRBJ1-1; 7 positions match TRBD1. CDR3 size: 12 residues. After removal of 4 bases from V and 8 bases from J, the junction contained 4 bases not matched to a gene. The germline V gene has CDR1 SEHNR and CDR2 FQNEAQ (reference sequence). The CDR3 reads CASSSGTAEAFF. In nucleotides, the CDR3 is TGTGCCAGCAGCTCAGGGACAGCAGAAGCTTTCTTT.

The chain uses TRBV10-1 and TRBJ2-7; 11 nucleotides agree with TRBD1. CDR1 is WNHNN, CDR2 SYGVQD, per germline (reference sequence). Trimming removed 5 bases from V and 0 bases from J; junction bases left unmatched: 12. CDR3 length equals 18 residues. CDR3 nucleotide sequence: TGCGCCAGCAGTCCTCTTCCCGGGACAGGGGGGAGCTCCTACGAGCAGTACTTC. It encodes CASSPLPGTGGSSYEQYF.

This CDR3 reads CASSINGQGWDEQFF. For the CDR3, the DNA is TGTGCCAGTAGTATAAACGGCCAGGGCTGGGATGAGCAGTTCTTC. The V gene is TRBV19, the J gene TRBJ2-1, with a possible D match to TRBD1 (5 bases). Deletions cut 2 bases from V and 8 bases from J, with 16 bases between. Germline loops: CDR1 LNHDA, CDR2 SQIVND (reference sequence). This CDR3 has 15 residues.

The chain has TRBV11-2 and TRBJ1-2; 10 nucleotides agree with TRBD1. The junction had 8 bases not matched to a gene; V was cut back by 6 bases and J by 1 base. The length of the CDR3 is 16 residues. Germline lookup yields CDR1 SGHAT and CDR2 FQNNGV. As DNA, the CDR3 is TGTGCCAGCAGTATCGACAGGGGGCGGGTTAACTATGGCTACACCTTC. Translation: CASSIDRGRVNYGYTF.

The V gene is TRBV6-5, the J gene TRBJ1-5; possibly TRBD1 for D (6 bases). Germline values: CDR1 MNHEY, CDR2 SVGAGI. The CDR3 has 14 amino acids. Between the trimmed V and J ends, which lost 6 bases and 10 bases, there was a span of 19 bases. The CDR3 DNA follows: TGTGCCAGCAGGCTACAGGGAGATAATTATCCCCAGCATTTT. It is translated as CASRLQGDNYPQHF.

Remarks on this clone: One end of the junction is discordant with germline, which a read error may explain. CDR3 DNA sequence: TGTGCTAGCAGCCCCAGTGGGGGAGAGACCCAGTACTTC. This gives the protein CASSPSGGETQYF. The chain is built from TRBV7-7 and TRBJ2-5; D possibly uses TRBD1 or TRBD2 (5 bases each). This CDR3 contains 13 residues. The germline V gene has CDR1 SSHAT and CDR2 FNYEAQ (reference sequence).

The V gene is TRBV4-1, the J gene TRBJ2-1; 8 bases are shared with TRBD2. With V trimmed by 4 bases and J by 2 bases, 10 bases remained unmatched. Germline CDR1 and CDR2: MGHRA and YSYEKL. The CDR3 loop spans 17 amino acids. The CDR3 DNA reads TGCGCCAGCAGCCGGACCTTAGCGGGAATACCCTACAATGAGCAGTTCTTC. As protein: CASSRTLAGIPYNEQFF.

The chain combines TRBV6-5 with TRBJ1-4; possibly TRBD1 for D (6 bases). Germline loops: CDR1 MNHEY, CDR2 SVGAGI. There are 14 residues in the CDR3. Trimming removed 2 bases from V and 7 bases from J, with 11 bases in between. The CDR3 bases are TGTGCCAGCAGTTACGGAGGGGGGAGTGAAAAACTGTTTTTT. Protein: CASSYGGGSEKLFF.

The chain has TRBV6-1 and TRBJ1-3; D gene ambiguous. The CDR3 loop spans 13 amino acids. V shed 2 bases and J shed 4 bases, with 6 bases lying between them. Germline V gene lookup returns CDR1 MNHNS and CDR2 SASEGT. CDR3 nucleotide sequence: TGTGCCAGCAGTGAACAGCTCGGAAACACCATATATTTT. This gives the protein CASSEQLGNTIYF.

CDR3 amino acids: CASSPSWETEAFF. The CDR3, as DNA: TGTGCCAGTAGCCCTAGCTGGGAAACTGAAGCTTTCTTT. This chain links TRBV19 with TRBJ1-1; D uncertain. This CDR3 region has 13 residues. In germline, CDR1 is LNHDA, CDR2 SQIVND (reference sequence). V dropped 6 bases and J dropped 5 bases, with 13 bases sitting between them.

V gene TRBV19 combines with J gene TRBJ1-6; 8 bases are shared with TRBD1. V trimming: 6 bases; J trimming: 9 bases; junction bases outside the gene matches: 16. Germline CDR1 and CDR2: LNHDA and SQIVND (reference sequence). The CDR3 extends over 17 amino acids. The CDR3 DNA follows: TGTGCCAGTAGCATCGGGGGGCAGGGGGCCGGTGGTTCACCCCTCCACTTT. It encodes CASSIGGQGAGGSPLHF. The full variable domain, in which reference TRBV19 and TRBJ1-6 provide the parts outside the CDR3, is DGGITQSPKYLFRKEGQNVTLSCEQNLNHDAMYWYRQDPGQGLRLIYYSQIVNDFQKGDIAEGYSVSREKKESFPLTVTSAQKNPTAFYLCASSIGGQGAGGSPLHFGNGTRLTVT.

The genes are TRBV18 and TRBJ1-2; TRBD1 aligns across 8 bases. CDR1 is KGHSH, CDR2 LQKENI, per germline. The CDR3 sequence is 14 residues long. J lost 3 bases, V lost 6 bases, and 6 bases had no gene match. The CDR3 protein is CASSSDRGDYGYTF. DNA of the CDR3: TGTGCCAGCTCTTCAGACAGGGGCGACTATGGCTACACCTTC.

The chain employs TRBV28 and TRBJ1-2; 10 nucleotides agree with TRBD1. Germline-derived CDR1 and CDR2 are MDHEN and SYDVKM. With 8 bases clipped from V and 7 bases from J, the junction kept 4 bases outside the gene matches. This CDR3 region has 12 residues. CDR3 protein: CASGQGGLGYTF. CDR3 DNA: TGTGCCAGCGGACAGGGGGGACTTGGCTACACCTTC.

The rearrangement uses TRBV13 and TRBJ2-7, with D tentatively TRBD1 (5 bases). CDR1 and CDR2 from the germline V gene are PRHDT and FYEKMQ (reference sequence). The CDR3 sequence is 14 residues long. With 4 bases removed from V and 2 bases from J, the gap between germline ends came to 12 bases. The CDR3 nucleotides are TGTGCCAGCAGCTCCCAGACAGCCACCTACGAGCAGTACTTC. Its translation: CASSSQTATYEQYF.

The chain recombines TRBV9 with TRBJ1-1, with D tentatively TRBD1 (5 bases). Germline V gene data show CDR1 as SGDLS and CDR2 as YYNGEE. CDR3 size: 13 residues. V lost 0 bases to trimming and J lost 10 bases, with 13 bases between them. In DNA, the CDR3 is TGTGCCAGCAGCGTAGAGGGGCAGGGTGGAGCTTTCTTT. Its protein is CASSVEGQGGAFF.

A single count supports this clone. This chain joins TRBV10-3 and TRBJ2-5; D tentatively reads TRBD1 or TRBD2 (5 bases each). TRBJ2-7 explains the end of the DNA better; the J call may be wrong. This CDR3 contains 15 residues. Per the germline V gene, CDR1 is ENHRY and CDR2 is SYGVKD. Written as DNA, the CDR3 is TGTGCCATCAGTGTCCCCGGGACCTCATCCTACGAGCAGTACTTC. Its protein product is CAISVPGTSSYEQYF.

As to this clone: This same CDR3 is encoded by further DNA sequences in the sample. The rearrangement links TRBV4-3 to TRBJ1-1; 7 nucleotides align to TRBD1. The CDR3 spans 13 residues. J was trimmed by 1 base and V by 4 bases; bases with no gene match: 0. The germline V gene encodes CDR1 LGHNA and CDR2 YSLEER. The CDR3 bases are TGCGCCAGCAGCCGGGACAGGAACACTGAAGCTTTCTTT. Translated: CASSRDRNTEAFF.

This rearrangement joins TRBV28 to TRBJ1-2; D remains unclear. V was shortened by 5 bases and J by 7 bases, with 14 bases between the two germline ends. The germline V gene encodes CDR1 MDHEN and CDR2 SYDVKM. The CDR3 has 13 residues. Here the CDR3 reads CASSTPGIFGYTF. CDR3 DNA sequence: TGTGCCAGCAGTACCCCCGGGATTTTTGGCTACACCTTC.

This clone has a single count. The V and J genes are TRBV6-5 and TRBJ1-5; possible D gene TRBD1, 5 bases. Germline V gene sequence: CDR1 MNHEY, CDR2 SVGAGI. The CDR3 contains 13 residues. V lost 10 bases, J lost 6 bases, and 16 bases lay in between. The CDR3: CATRGGVGQPQHF. The CDR3 DNA follows: TGTGCCACCCGGGGAGGGGTGGGTCAGCCCCAGCATTTT.

This chain uses TRBV4-2 with TRBJ2-7, with D possibly being TRBD2 (5 bases). Germline V gene sequence: CDR1 LGHNA, CDR2 YNFKEQ. This CDR3 region has 17 residues. Trimming took 0 bases from V and 2 from J, leaving 17 bases between them. The CDR3 coding sequence is TGTGCCAGCAGCCAAGATTCGGACCAGCGGATCGCCTACGAGCAGTACTTC. The encoded protein is CASSQDSDQRIAYEQYF.

This chain uses TRBV18 with TRBJ1-1; unclear D gene. Trimming shortened V by 3 bases and J by 7 bases, and 15 bases separated the two germline ends. The CDR3 is made up of 14 amino acids. Germline CDR1 is KGHSH and CDR2 is LQKENI. The CDR3 DNA is TGTGCCAGCTCACCCGCCTGGGGTATCGGTGAAGCTTTCTTT. Protein sequence: CASSPAWGIGEAFF.

Concerning this clone: Compared with germline, one end of the junction differs, possibly owing to a read error. The rearrangement uses TRBV7-7 and TRBJ2-7; 9 bases are shared with TRBD1. This CDR3 comprises 16 residues. The germline gives CDR1 SSHAT, CDR2 FNYEAQ (reference sequence). CDR3 coding DNA: TGTGCTAGCAGCCCATCAGAGGGGACAGGGCGCTACGAGCAGTACTTC. It specifies CASSPSEGTGRYEQYF.